This T cell receptor beta chain is from a study of blood T cell repertoires in COVID-19. Overall study context: From the United States, Italy and Spain came samples of acute and convalescent COVID-19. T cells, B-cell-depleted T cells, or PBMCs supplied cDNA or gDNA.

In the study's own analysis: Reference gene primer amplification yielded estimated nucleated cell counts. The assay was immunoSEQ multiplex PCR, and TCRdb's table has in-frame clones only and misses some. Clone size and V and J calls were adopted from that table, with D and trimming inferred from the DNA. The sample comprises 200,000 to 250,000 clones, about 78% of which are singletons, and around 6% rests with the top ten. The CDR3 is made up of 14 amino acids. Trimming pared 6 bases from V and 8 bases from J, leaving 20 bases between. Germline loops: CDR1 MDHEN, CDR2 SYDVKM. The TCR sequence derives from a woman in her 70s with acute or convalescent COVID-19. The chain links TRBV28 to TRBJ2-7, with D perhaps TRBD1 (6 bases). Material: peripheral blood. DNA of the CDR3: TGTGCCAGCAGCCCTACAGGGAACCTACGTCAGCAGTACTTC. Its translation is CASSPTGNLRQQYF.